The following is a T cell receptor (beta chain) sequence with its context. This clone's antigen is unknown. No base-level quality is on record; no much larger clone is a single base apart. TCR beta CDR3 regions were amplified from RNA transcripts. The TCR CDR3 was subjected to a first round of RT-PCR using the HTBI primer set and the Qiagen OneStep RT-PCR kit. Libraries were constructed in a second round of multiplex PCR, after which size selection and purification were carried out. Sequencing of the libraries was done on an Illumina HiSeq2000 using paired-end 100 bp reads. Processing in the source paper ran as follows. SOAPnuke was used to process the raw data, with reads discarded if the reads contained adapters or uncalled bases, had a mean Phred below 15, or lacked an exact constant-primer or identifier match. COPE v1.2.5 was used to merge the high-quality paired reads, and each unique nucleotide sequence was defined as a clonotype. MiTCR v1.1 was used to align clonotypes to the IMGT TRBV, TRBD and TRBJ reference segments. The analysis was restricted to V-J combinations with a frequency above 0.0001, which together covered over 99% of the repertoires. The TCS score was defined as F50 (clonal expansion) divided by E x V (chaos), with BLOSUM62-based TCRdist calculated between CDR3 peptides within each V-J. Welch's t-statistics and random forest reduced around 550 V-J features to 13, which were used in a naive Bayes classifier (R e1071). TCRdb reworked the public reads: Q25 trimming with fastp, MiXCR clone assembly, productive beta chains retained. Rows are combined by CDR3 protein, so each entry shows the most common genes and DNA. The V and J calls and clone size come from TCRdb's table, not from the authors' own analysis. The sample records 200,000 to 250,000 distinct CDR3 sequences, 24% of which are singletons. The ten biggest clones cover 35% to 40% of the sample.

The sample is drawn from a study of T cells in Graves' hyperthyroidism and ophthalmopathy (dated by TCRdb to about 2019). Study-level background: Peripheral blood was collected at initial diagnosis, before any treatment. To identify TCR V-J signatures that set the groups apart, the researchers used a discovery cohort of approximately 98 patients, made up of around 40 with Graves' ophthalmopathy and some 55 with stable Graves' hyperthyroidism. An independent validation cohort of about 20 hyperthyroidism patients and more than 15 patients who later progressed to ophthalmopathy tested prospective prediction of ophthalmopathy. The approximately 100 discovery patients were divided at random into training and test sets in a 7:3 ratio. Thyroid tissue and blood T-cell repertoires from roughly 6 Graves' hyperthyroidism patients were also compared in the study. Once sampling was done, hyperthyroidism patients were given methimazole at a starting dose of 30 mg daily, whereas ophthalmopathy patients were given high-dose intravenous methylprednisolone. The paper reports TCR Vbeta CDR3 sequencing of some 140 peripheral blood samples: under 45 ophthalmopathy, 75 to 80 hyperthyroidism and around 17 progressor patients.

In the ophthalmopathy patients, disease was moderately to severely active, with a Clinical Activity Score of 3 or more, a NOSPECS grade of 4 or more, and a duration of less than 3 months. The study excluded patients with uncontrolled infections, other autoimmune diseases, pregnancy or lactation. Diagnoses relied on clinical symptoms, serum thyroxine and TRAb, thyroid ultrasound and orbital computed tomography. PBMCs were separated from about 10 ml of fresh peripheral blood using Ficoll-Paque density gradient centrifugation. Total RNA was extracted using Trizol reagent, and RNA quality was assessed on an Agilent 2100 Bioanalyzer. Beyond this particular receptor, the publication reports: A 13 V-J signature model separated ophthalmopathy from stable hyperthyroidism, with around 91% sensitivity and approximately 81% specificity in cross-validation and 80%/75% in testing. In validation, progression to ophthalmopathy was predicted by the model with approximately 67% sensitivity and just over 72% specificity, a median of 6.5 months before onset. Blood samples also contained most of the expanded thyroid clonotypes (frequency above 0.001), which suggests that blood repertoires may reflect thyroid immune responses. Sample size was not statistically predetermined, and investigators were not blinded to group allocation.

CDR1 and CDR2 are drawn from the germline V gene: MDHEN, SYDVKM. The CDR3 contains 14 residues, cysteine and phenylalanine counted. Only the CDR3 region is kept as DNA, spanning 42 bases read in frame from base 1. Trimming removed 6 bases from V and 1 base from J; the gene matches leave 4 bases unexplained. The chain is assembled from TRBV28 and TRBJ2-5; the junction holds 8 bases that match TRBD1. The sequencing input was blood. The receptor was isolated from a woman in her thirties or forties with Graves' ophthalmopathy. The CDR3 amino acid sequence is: CASRFGTGQETQYF. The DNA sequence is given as TGTGCCAGCAGATTCGGGACAGGCCAAGAGACCCAGTACTTC.